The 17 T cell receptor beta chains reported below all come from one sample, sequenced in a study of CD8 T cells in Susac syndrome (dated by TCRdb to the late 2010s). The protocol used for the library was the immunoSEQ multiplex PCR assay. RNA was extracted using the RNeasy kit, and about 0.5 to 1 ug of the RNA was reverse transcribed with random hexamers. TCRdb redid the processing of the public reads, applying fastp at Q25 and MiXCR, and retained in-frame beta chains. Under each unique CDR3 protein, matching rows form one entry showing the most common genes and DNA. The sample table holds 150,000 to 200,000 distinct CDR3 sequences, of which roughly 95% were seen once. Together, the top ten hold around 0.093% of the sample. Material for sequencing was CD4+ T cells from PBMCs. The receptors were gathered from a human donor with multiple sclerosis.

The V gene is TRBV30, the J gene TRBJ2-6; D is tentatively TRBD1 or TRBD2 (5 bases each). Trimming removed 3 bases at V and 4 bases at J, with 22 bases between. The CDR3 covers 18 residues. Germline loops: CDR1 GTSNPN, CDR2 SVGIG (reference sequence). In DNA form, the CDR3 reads TGTGCCTGGAGCAAACCTCCGGGACCAACTCTGGGGGCCAACGTCCTGACTTTC. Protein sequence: CAWSKPPGPTLGANVLTF.

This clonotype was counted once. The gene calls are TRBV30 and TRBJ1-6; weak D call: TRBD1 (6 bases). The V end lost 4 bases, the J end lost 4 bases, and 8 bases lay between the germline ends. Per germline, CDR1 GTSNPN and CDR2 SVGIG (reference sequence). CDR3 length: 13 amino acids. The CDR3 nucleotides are TGTGCCTGGAATGGACAGTATAATTCACCCCTCCACTTT. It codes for CAWNGQYNSPLHF.

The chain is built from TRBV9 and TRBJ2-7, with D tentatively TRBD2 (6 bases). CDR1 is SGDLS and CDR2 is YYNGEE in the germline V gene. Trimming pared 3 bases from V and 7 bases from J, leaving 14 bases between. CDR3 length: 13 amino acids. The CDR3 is CASSGGIWEEQYF. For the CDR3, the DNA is TGTGCCAGCAGCGGCGGGATATGGGAAGAGCAGTACTTC.

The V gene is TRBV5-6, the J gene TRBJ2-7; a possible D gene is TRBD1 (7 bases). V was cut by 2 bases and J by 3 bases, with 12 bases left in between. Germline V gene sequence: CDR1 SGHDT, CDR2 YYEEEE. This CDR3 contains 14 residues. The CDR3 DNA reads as TGTGCCAGCAGCTTCTCAGGGGGAGGCTACGAGCAGTACTTC. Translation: CASSFSGGGYEQYF.

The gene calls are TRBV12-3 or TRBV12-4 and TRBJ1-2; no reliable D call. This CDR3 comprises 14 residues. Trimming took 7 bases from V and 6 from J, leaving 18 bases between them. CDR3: CASTKSGELDGYTF. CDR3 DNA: TGTGCCAGCACCAAATCTGGGGAACTTGATGGCTACACCTTC.

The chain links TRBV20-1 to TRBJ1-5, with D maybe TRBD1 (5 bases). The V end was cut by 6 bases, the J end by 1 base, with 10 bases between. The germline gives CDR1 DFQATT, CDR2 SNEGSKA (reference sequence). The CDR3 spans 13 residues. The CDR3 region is CSASGLSNQPQHF. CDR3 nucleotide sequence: TGCAGTGCCTCAGGGCTGAGCAATCAGCCCCAGCATTTT.

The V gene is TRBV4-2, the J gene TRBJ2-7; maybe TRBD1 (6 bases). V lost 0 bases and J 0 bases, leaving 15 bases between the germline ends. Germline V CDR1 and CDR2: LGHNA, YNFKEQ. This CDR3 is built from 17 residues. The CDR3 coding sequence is TGTGCCAGCAGCCAAGAAGAATACAGGGCCTACTCCTACGAGCAGTACTTC. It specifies CASSQEEYRAYSYEQYF.

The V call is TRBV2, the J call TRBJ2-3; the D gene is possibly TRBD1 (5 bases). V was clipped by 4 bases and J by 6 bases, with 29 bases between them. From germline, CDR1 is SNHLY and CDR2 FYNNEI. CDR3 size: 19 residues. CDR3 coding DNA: TGTGCCAGCAGTGGACTCCCCATGTCCAGGGCCGATCAAGATGATACGCAGTATTTT. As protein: CASSGLPMSRADQDDTQYF.

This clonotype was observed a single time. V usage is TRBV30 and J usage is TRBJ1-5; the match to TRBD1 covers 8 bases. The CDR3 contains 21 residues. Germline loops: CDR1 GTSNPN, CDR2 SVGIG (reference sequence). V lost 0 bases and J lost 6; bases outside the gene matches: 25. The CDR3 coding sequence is TGTGCCTGGAGTGTACAAAGGGCCTGGGCAGGGGGCCGTATTGGGTTTCAGCCCCAGCATTTT. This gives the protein CAWSVQRAWAGGRIGFQPQHF.

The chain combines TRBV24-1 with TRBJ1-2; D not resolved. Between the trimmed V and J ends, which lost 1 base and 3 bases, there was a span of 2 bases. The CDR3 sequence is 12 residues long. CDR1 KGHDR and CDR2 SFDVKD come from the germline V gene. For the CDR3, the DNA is TGTGCCACCAGTGATTTAGACTATGGCTACACCTTC. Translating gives CATSDLDYGYTF.

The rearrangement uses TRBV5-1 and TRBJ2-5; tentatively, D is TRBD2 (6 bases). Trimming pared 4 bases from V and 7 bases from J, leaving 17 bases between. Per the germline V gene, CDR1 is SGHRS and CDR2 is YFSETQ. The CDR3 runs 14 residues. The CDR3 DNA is TGCGCCAGCAGCCCAACAGCGGGCGAGGGGACCCAGTACTTC. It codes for CASSPTAGEGTQYF.

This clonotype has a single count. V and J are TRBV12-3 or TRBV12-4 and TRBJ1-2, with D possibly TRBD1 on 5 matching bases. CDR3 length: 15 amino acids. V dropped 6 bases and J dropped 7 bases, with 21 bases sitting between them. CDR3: CASRTNIRGPGGYTF. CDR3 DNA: TGTGCCAGCAGGACAAACATAAGGGGTCCAGGTGGCTACACCTTC.

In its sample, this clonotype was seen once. The CDR3 region is CASSAQGGNTEAFF. The DNA of the CDR3 is TGTGCCAGCAGTGCTCAGGGTGGGAACACTGAAGCTTTCTTT. The chain links TRBV2 to TRBJ1-1; a possible D gene is TRBD1 (5 bases). From germline, CDR1 is SNHLY and CDR2 FYNNEI. The CDR3 has 14 residues. Trimming left V 4 bases short and J 1 base short, with 10 bases between.

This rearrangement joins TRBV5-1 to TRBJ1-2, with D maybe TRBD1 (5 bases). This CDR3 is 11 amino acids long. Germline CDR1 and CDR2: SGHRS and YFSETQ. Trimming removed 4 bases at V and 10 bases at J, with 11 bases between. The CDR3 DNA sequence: TGCGCCAGCAGCCCGGCGGGGGACTACACCTTC. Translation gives CASSPAGDYTF.

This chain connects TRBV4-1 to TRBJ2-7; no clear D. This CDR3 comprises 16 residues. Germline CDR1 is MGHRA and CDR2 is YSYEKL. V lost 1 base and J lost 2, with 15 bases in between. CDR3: CASSQVLRTAAYEQYF. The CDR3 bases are TGCGCCAGCAGCCAAGTGTTGAGGACCGCGGCCTACGAGCAGTACTTC.

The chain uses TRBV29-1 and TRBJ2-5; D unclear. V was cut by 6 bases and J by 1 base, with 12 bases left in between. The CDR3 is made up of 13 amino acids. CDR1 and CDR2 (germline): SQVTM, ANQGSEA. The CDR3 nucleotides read TGCAGCGTGAGAAGGCTGTTCCAAGAGACCCAGTACTTC. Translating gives CSVRRLFQETQYF.

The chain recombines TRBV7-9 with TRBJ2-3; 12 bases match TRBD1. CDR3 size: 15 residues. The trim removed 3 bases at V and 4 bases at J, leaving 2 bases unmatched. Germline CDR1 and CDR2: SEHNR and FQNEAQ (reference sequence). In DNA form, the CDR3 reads TGTGCCAGCAGCTTGGGACAGGGGGCAGCAGATACGCAGTATTTT. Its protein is CASSLGQGAADTQYF.